This is a list of T cell receptor beta chains from one sample in a study of T cell changes during pregnancy in multiple sclerosis. Profiled with immunoSEQ multiplex PCR; TCRdb holds only in-frame clones, not every one. The sample contains around 69,000 clones, under 95% of which appear only once. The sample was peripheral blood, taken in the third trimester of pregnancy. These receptors all come from a female donor with multiple sclerosis, enrolled in a pregnancy study. Both conserved end residues are part of each CDR3. The order of the fields is D gene, V gene, J gene, clone size, CDR3 DNA, CDR3 protein. The D gene is left open where the match is weak. Size values are once, few and many counts, or a class for expanded clones, and some rows have none.

>.|TRBV11-2|TRBJ2-7|.
TGTGCCAGCAGCTTAAGTTCAGCAGGGGTATCCGAGCAGTACTTC
CASSLSSAGVSEQYF
>.|TRBV9|TRBJ2-2|.
TGTGCCAGCAGCAGTAGGGGGACCAACACCGGGGAGCTGTTTTTT
CASSSRGTNTGELFF
>.|TRBV4-2|TRBJ2-7|.
TGTGCCAGCAGCCCCGGGCCAACAGGTCGAGAGCAGTACTTC
CASSPGPTGREQYF
>.|TRBV20-1|TRBJ1-4|once
TGCAGCGTGGCGAGGAATGAAAAACTGTTTTTT
CSVARNEKLFF
>.|TRBV5-5|TRBJ1-4|.
TGTGCCAGCAGTCCTGCAGGGGATAATGAAAAACTGTTTTTT
CASSPAGDNEKLFF
>.|TRBV6-1|TRBJ1-2|.
TGTGCCGGGGTAGGGGGTCAGGGCTACACCTTC
CAGVGGQGYTF
>.|TRBV29-1|TRBJ1-5|.
TGCAGCGTTGAAGATTTATGCAGTAATCAGCCCCAGCATTTT
CSVEDLCSNQPQHF
>.|TRBV28|TRBJ1-4|.
TGTGCCAGCAGTTTCCGGACAGCGAGCCCAAAAAAACTGTTTTTT
CASSFRTASPKKLFF
>TRBD1|TRBV27|TRBJ1-4|.
TGTGCCAGCGGCCCTGGTGGCAGGGGGTTAGATAATGAAAAACTGTTTTTT
CASGPGGRGLDNEKLFF
>.|TRBV6-9|TRBJ2-7|.
TGTGCCAGCAGTAAAAGACAGGCATCCTCCTACGAGCAGTACTTC
CASSKRQASSYEQYF